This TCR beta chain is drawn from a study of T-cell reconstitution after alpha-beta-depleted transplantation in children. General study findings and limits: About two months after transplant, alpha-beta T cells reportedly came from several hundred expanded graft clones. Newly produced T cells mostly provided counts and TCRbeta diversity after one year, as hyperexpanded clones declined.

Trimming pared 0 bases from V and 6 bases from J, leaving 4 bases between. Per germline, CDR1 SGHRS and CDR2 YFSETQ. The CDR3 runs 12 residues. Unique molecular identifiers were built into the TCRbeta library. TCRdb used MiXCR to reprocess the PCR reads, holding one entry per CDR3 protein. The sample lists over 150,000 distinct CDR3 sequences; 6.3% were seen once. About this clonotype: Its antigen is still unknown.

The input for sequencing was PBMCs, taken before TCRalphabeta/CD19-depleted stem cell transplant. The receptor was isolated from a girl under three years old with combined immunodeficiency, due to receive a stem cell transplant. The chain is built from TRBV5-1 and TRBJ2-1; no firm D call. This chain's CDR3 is CASSLATNEQFF. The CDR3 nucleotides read TGCGCCAGCAGCTTGGCCACCAATGAGCAGTTCTTC.